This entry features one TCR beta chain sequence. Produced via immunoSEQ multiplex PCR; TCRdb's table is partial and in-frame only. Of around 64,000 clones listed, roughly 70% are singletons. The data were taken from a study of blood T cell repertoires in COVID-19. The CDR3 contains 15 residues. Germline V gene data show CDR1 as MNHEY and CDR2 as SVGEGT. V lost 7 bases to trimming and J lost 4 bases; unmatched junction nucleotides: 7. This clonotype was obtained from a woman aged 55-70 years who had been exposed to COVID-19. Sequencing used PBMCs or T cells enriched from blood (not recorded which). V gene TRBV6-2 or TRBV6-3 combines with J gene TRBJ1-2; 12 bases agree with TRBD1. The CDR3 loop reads CASTPQGQGAYGYTF. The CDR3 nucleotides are TGTGCCAGCACCCCTCAGGGACAGGGGGCCTATGGCTACACCTTC.